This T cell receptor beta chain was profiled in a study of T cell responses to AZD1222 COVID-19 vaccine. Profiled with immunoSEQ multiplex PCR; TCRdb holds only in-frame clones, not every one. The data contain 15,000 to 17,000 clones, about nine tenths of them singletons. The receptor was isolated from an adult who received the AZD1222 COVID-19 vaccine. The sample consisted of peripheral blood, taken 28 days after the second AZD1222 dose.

The CDR3 is CASSLGQGFRGEQFF. CDR3 sequence (DNA): TGTGCCAGCAGCTTGGGACAGGGTTTTAGAGGGGAGCAGTTCTTC. The V gene is TRBV7-2, the J gene TRBJ2-1; 9 bases align to TRBD1. Unmatched junction bases numbered 10, after V lost 3 bases and J lost 10 bases. The CDR3 is made up of 15 amino acids. Per germline, CDR1 SGHTA and CDR2 FQGNSA.